A single sample is the source of the 9 T cell receptor beta chains below, sequenced in a study of vaccination effects on CD4 cells after COVID-19. Researchers isolated CD4+ T cells once around 11 days of culture had elapsed. Participants each got two BNT162b2 or mRNA-1273 vaccine doses. The antigens for these receptors are not known. TCRdb keeps only in-frame clones here, not all; method: immunoSEQ multiplex PCR. The data hold 50,000 to 60,000 clones, with 78% observed a single time. The sample consisted of CD4+ T cells from PBMCs cultured without peptide, taken after COVID-19 vaccination. The receptors stem from a human donor who received a COVID-19 vaccine.

The chain couples TRBV18 to TRBJ2-1; D is unclear. V lost 1 base and J lost 0, with 4 bases in between. This CDR3 has 14 amino acids. Germline V lookup: CDR1 KGHSH, CDR2 LQKENI. CDR3 coding DNA: TGTGCCAGCTCACCACGGACCTCCTACAATGAGCAGTTCTTC. Translated: CASSPRTSYNEQFF.

The chain has TRBV2 and TRBJ2-1; D perhaps matches TRBD1 (5 bases). Trimming stripped 1 base from V and 7 bases from J, with 11 bases between. CDR1 is SNHLY and CDR2 is FYNNEI in the germline V gene. This CDR3 comprises 14 residues. The CDR3 reads CASSEGGPRNEQFF. The CDR3 DNA reads TGTGCCAGCAGTGAAGGGGGCCCTCGGAATGAGCAGTTCTTC.

This chain joins TRBV24-1 and TRBJ2-3; perhaps TRBD1 as D (6 bases). From germline, CDR1 is KGHDR and CDR2 SFDVKD. The germline V and J ends were trimmed by 4 bases and 2 bases, with 15 bases remaining between them. The CDR3 spans 16 residues. CDR3 sequence reads: CATSEPGQKATDTQYF. For the CDR3, the DNA is TGTGCCACCAGTGAACCGGGACAAAAAGCCACAGATACGCAGTATTTT.

This clone has a single count. The chain employs TRBV19 and TRBJ2-7; 9 bases fit TRBD1. The V gene end was trimmed by 7 bases and the J gene end by 1 base; junction bases not matched to a gene: 5. There are 14 residues in the CDR3. Per the germline V gene, CDR1 is LNHDA and CDR2 is SQIVND (reference sequence). CDR3 in amino acids: CASTRGQGSYEQYF. Written as DNA, the CDR3 is TGTGCCAGTACCAGAGGACAGGGGTCCTACGAGCAGTACTTC.

This chain links TRBV3-1 (or the pseudogene TRBV3-2) with TRBJ1-2; D ambiguous. The V and J ends lost 1 base and 6 bases respectively, with 12 bases between them. This CDR3 region has 14 residues. Germline V lookup: CDR1 LGHDT, CDR2 YNNKEL (reference sequence). The CDR3 protein is CASSQGAISNGYTF. Written as DNA, the CDR3 is TGTGCCAGCAGCCAAGGGGCCATATCCAATGGCTACACCTTC.

This clone was picked up one time. The rearrangement links TRBV14 to TRBJ2-1, with a weak D call TRBD1 (5 bases). V was clipped by 2 bases and J by 4 bases, with 15 bases between them. The CDR3 totals 16 residues. Germline V CDR1 and CDR2: SGHDN, FVKESK. The chain's CDR3 is CASSQSIGAIYNEQFF. CDR3 nucleotide sequence: TGTGCCAGCAGCCAATCTATTGGGGCAATATACAATGAGCAGTTCTTC.

This clone has a handful of counts. The chain carries TRBV5-4 and TRBJ2-1; possible D gene TRBD1, 5 bases. V lost 0 bases, J lost 0 bases, and 10 bases lay in between. This CDR3 is 16 amino acids long. Germline V gives CDR1 SGHNT, CDR2 YYREEE (reference sequence). CDR3 sequence reads: CASSLGQGSSYNEQFF. In DNA form, the CDR3 reads TGTGCCAGCAGCTTGGGTCAGGGAAGCTCCTACAATGAGCAGTTCTTC.

The CDR3 region is CASSYSLEDRSYEQYF. The CDR3 coding sequence is TGTGCCAGCAGTTACTCGCTCGAAGACCGCTCCTACGAGCAGTACTTC. The rearrangement uses TRBV6-5 and TRBJ2-7; D is ambiguous. CDR1 and CDR2 (germline): MNHEY, SVGAGI. CDR3 size: 16 residues. The V end was cut by 0 bases, the J end by 0 bases, with 12 bases between.

This rearrangement joins TRBV11-2 to TRBJ1-6, with TRBD1 as a possible D gene (6 bases). Germline V gene data show CDR1 as SGHAT and CDR2 as FQNNGV. The V gene lost 6 bases and the J gene lost 1 base, with 19 bases spanning the gap. The CDR3 covers 18 residues. The CDR3 region has the DNA TGTGCCAGCAGGACCTCTTCATCAGGGGCGTCCTATAATTCACCCCTCCACTTT. Translating it yields CASRTSSSGASYNSPLHF.